This T cell receptor beta chain originates from a study of T-cell memory formation after mild COVID-19. Study overall: Largely donor-specific TCR clusters were found. Study outcomes and limitations: Some SARS-CoV-2-responding clones were already detected in memory before infection. Day 15 to 85 contracting clones showed balanced CD4/CD8; later expanders leaned CD4+. Clones which contracted sat mainly in CM and EM if CD4+, and in EMRA if CD8+.

TCRdb fed the 5' RACE reads into MiXCR, producing one record per CDR3 protein. This sample has 250,000 to 350,000 distinct CDR3 sequences; 15% to 20% occur once, and the top ten carry around a fifth. The length of the CDR3 is 13 residues. Germline trimming cut 6 bases from V and 8 bases from J; bases unmatched to any gene: 10. CDR1 is SQVTM, CDR2 ANQGSEA, per germline. Points on this clonotype: Its target is not known.

The sample was PBMCs or a T cell subset sorted from them (not recorded which). V usage is TRBV29-1 and J usage is TRBJ2-1, with TRBD1 identical over 7 bases. This sequence originates from a man between 18 and 35 years old who had mild COVID-19 (a few samples of this study predate the infection). Cell type and time point are not known. The CDR3 nucleotides are TGCAGCGTGAGAGAGGGGGCGATCGATGAGCAGTTCTTC. Translating gives CSVREGAIDEQFF.